This TCR beta chain was sequenced for a study of T cell responses to AZD1222 COVID-19 vaccine. Some clones are missing from TCRdb's copy, which holds only in-frame ones; the method was immunoSEQ multiplex PCR. The data show fewer than 150,000 clones, with about 91% seen just once and approximately 6.9% held by the top ten. With regard to this clone: Its antigen is as yet unknown.

Study results and limitations: Seropositive AZD1222 recipients at baseline numbered only five to seven.

This CDR3 spans 19 amino acids. With V trimmed by 4 bases and J by 4 bases, 18 bases remained unmatched. Germline lookup yields CDR1 SGHAT and CDR2 FQNNGV. The clonotype comes from an adult who received the AZD1222 COVID-19 vaccine. The material sequenced was peripheral blood, taken 28 days after the second AZD1222 dose. The gene calls are TRBV11-2 and TRBJ2-1; the match to TRBD2 covers 8 bases. CDR3 sequence (DNA): TGTGCCAGCAGCTATACCCCAGGGGAGCGGGGGAAAATTTACAATGAGCAGTTCTTC. The encoded protein is CASSYTPGERGKIYNEQFF.